These 5 T cell receptor beta chains were all obtained from the same sample, sequenced in a study of blood T cell repertoires in COVID-19. Method: immunoSEQ multiplex PCR; TCRdb's copy keeps in-frame clones and lacks some. This table holds some 200,000 clones, approximately 84% found once. Sequenced input: peripheral blood. Receptor source: a man aged 50 or older who had recovered from COVID-19.

This chain uses TRBV28 with TRBJ2-7, with 9 bases that match TRBD2. CDR1 and CDR2 (germline): MDHEN, SYDVKM. With V trimmed by 2 bases and J by 7 bases, 12 bases remained unmatched. This CDR3 contains 16 residues. CDR3 coding DNA: TGTGCCAGCAGTTTACAGGGAGCGGGAGGAGTGGAAGAGCAGTACTTC. Protein: CASSLQGAGGVEEQYF.

This clone is a singleton in its sample. The chain is built from TRBV5-1 and TRBJ2-2; a weak D match, TRBD1 (5 bases). The ends were cut back, 0 bases at V and 6 bases at J, with 6 bases in the middle. This CDR3 is 13 amino acids long. Germline CDR1 is SGHRS and CDR2 is YFSETQ. The CDR3 loop is CASSLAQAGELFF. CDR3 DNA sequence: TGCGCCAGCAGCTTGGCACAGGCCGGGGAGCTGTTTTTT.

The J gene is TRBJ2-5, the V gene TRBV27, with 10 bases that match TRBD2. The J segment lost 6 bases and the V segment lost 8 bases, leaving 12 bases of the junction unmatched. Germline values: CDR1 MNHEY, CDR2 SMNVEV (reference sequence). CDR3 length: 15 amino acids. CDR3 bases: TGTGCCAGCGCCCCCTCTAGCGGGAGTGCGAAGACCCAGTACTTC. It is translated as CASAPSSGSAKTQYF.

The CDR3 protein is CASSLVDRDDSPLHF. The CDR3 nucleotides are TGTGCCAGCAGCTTGGTTGACAGGGATGATTCACCCCTCCACTTT. V usage is TRBV5-6 and J usage is TRBJ1-6; 7 bases map to TRBD1. V shed 0 bases and J 8 bases; nucleotides not matched to a gene: 5. The germline gives CDR1 SGHDT, CDR2 YYEEEE. This CDR3 comprises 15 residues.

The rearrangement links TRBV7-2 to TRBJ2-2; 7 bases agree with TRBD2. Germline values: CDR1 SGHTA, CDR2 FQGNSA. The J segment lost 0 bases and the V segment lost 5 bases, leaving 6 bases of the junction unmatched. The CDR3 consists of 16 residues. The CDR3 sequence: CASSTGRAANTGELFF. For the CDR3, the DNA is TGTGCCAGCAGCACGGGGAGGGCAGCGAACACCGGGGAGCTGTTTTTT.